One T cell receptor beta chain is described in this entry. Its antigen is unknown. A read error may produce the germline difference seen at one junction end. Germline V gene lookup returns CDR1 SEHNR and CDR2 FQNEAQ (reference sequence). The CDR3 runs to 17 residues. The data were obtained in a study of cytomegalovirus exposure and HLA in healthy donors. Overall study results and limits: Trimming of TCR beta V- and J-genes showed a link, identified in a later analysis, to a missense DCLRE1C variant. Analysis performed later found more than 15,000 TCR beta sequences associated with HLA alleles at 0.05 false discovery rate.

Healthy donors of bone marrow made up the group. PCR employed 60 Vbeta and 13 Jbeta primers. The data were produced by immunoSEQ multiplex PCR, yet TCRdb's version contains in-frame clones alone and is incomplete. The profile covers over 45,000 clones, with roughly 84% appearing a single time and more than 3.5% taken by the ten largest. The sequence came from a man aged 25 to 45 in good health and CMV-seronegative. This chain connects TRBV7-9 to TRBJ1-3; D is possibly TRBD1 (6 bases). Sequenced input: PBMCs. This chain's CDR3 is CSSSPRRTDISGNTIYF. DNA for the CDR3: TGTTCCAGCAGCCCTAGAAGGACAGATATCTCTGGAAACACCATATATTTT.